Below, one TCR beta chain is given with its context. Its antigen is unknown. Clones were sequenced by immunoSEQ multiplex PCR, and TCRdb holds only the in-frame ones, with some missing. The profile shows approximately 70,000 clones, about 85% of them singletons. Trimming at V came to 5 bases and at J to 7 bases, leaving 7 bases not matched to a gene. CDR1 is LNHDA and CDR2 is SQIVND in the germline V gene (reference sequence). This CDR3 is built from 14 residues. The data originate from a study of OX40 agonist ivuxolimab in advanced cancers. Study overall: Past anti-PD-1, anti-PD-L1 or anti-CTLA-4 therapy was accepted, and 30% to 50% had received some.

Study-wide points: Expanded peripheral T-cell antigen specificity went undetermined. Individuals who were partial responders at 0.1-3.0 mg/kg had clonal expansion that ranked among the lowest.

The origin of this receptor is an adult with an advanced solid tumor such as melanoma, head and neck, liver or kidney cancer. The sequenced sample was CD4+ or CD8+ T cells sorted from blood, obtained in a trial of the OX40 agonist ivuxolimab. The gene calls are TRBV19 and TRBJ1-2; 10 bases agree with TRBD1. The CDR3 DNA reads TGTGCCAGTAGTCGCAGTGGACAGGGGGTTGGCTACACCTTC. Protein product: CASSRSGQGVGYTF.